Each of the 20 T cell receptor beta chains below was sequenced from the same sample in a study of human T cells and chemical hapten exposure. One entry per CDR3 protein results from TCRdb running MiXCR on the RACE reads. The table includes 84,000 or so distinct CDR3 sequences, 7.5% to 9.5% detected once. Sample time point: pre-sensitization, week 0. Treatment denoted: therapeutic diphenylcyclopropenone sensitization with weekly scalp DPC. The starting material was whole blood, obtained in connection with sensitization to the hapten diphenylcyclopropenone (DPC). These receptors came from a man in his forties or fifties with alopecia areata. Some clones in this sample may be carry-over from other donors' samples.

V is TRBV5-1 and J is TRBJ2-2; D may be TRBD1 (6 bases). With 4 bases removed from V and 3 bases from J, the gap between germline ends came to 13 bases. This CDR3 contains 15 residues. Per germline, CDR1 SGHRS and CDR2 YFSETQ. CDR3 nucleotide sequence: TGCGCCAGCAGCCGTGGGACACTCCACACCGGGGAGCTGTTTTTT. It yields the protein CASSRGTLHTGELFF.

The V and J genes are TRBV20-1 and TRBJ1-1, with 8 bases lining up with TRBD1. The V and J ends lost 8 bases and 4 bases, in that order; junction bases with no gene match: 12. This CDR3 is 14 amino acids long. Germline CDR1 and CDR2: DFQATT and SNEGSKA (reference sequence). As DNA, the CDR3 is TGCAGTATTCGTCCCGGGACAGGCAGCACTGAAGCTTTCTTT. The encoded protein is CSIRPGTGSTEAFF.

The CDR3 loop reads CASSVGGSNIQYF. The CDR3 coding sequence is TGTGCCAGCAGCGTAGGGGGGTCAAACATTCAGTACTTC. The J gene is TRBJ2-4, the V gene TRBV9; D may match TRBD1 or TRBD2 (5 bases each). Trimming cost V 0 bases and J 6 bases, with 7 bases left between them. The germline V gene has CDR1 SGDLS and CDR2 YYNGEE. The CDR3 extends over 13 amino acids.

In this sample, this clonotype turned up a few times. This rearrangement joins TRBV12-5 to TRBJ2-3; 11 bases map to TRBD2. CDR3 length: 16 amino acids. Trimming at V came to 3 bases and at J to 5 bases, leaving 7 bases not matched to a gene. In germline, CDR1 is LGHNT, CDR2 FRNRAP. The CDR3 DNA sequence: TGTGCTAGTGGTTTAGGACTAGCGGGTTCAGGAGATACGCAGTATTTT. This gives the protein CASGLGLAGSGDTQYF. The complete variable domain, with remaining parts taken from reference TRBV12-5 and TRBJ2-3, reads DARVTQTPRHKVTEMGQEVTMRCQPILGHNTVFWYRQTMMQGLELLAYFRNRAPLDDSGMPKDRFSAEMPDATLATLKIQPSEPRDSAVYFCASGLGLAGSGDTQYFGPGTRLTVL.

This clonotype was detected many times. This chain connects TRBV30 to TRBJ1-2, with TRBD1 as a possible D gene (6 bases). Germline V gene sequence: CDR1 GTSNPN, CDR2 SVGIG (reference sequence). The length of the CDR3 is 13 residues. Between the trimmed V and J ends, which lost 1 base and 3 bases, there was a span of 9 bases. The CDR3 here is CAWSGAGDYGYTF. CDR3 bases: TGTGCCTGGAGTGGTGCAGGGGACTATGGCTACACCTTC.

This clonotype came up a few times. The V and J genes are TRBV29-1 and TRBJ2-7; no definite D call. The CDR3 covers 13 residues. Germline loops: CDR1 SQVTM, CDR2 ANQGSEA. The ends were cut back, 6 bases at V and 0 bases at J, with 12 bases in the middle. The CDR3 reads CSVGPRSSYEQYF. In DNA form, the CDR3 reads TGCAGCGTCGGACCCAGGAGCTCCTACGAGCAGTACTTC.

This clonotype has more than one count but fewer than ten. V and J are TRBV29-1 and TRBJ2-1; 14 nucleotides align to TRBD2. CDR3 length: 16 residues. Trimming at V came to 5 bases and at J to 7 bases, leaving 10 bases not matched to a gene. The germline CDR1 and CDR2 sequences are SQVTM and ANQGSEA. The CDR3 spells CSVPGLAGVLENEQFF. The CDR3 nucleotides read TGCAGCGTTCCGGGACTAGCGGGAGTACTAGAGAATGAGCAGTTCTTC.

This clonotype was found many times. The J gene is TRBJ1-1, the V gene TRBV18, with D tentatively TRBD1 (5 bases). The length of the CDR3 is 15 residues. Looked up from germline, CDR1 is KGHSH and CDR2 is LQKENI. V was pared by 0 bases and J by 5 bases, with 13 bases between. CDR3 DNA sequence: TGTGCCAGCTCACCACCGAGGGGAGAGGGAACTGAAGCTTTCTTT. This encodes CASSPPRGEGTEAFF.

This clonotype was observed at least ten times. V is TRBV29-1 and J is TRBJ1-2, with 11 bases fitting TRBD1. CDR3 length equals 13 residues. Germline values: CDR1 SQVTM, CDR2 ANQGSEA. Unmatched junction bases numbered 3, after V lost 3 bases and J lost 6 bases. CDR3 loop: CSVDGTGGDGYTF. In DNA form, the CDR3 reads TGCAGCGTTGATGGGACAGGGGGAGATGGCTACACCTTC.

This clonotype was counted at least ten times. The chain links TRBV30 to TRBJ2-3, with D hard to call. CDR1 and CDR2 from the germline V gene are GTSNPN and SVGIG (reference sequence). V lost 2 bases and J 4 bases, leaving 4 bases between the germline ends. The CDR3 is made up of 11 amino acids. The DNA of the CDR3 is TGTGCCTGGAGTTCGGCAGATACGCAGTATTTT. This translates into CAWSSADTQYF.

This clonotype has ten or more counts. The chain has TRBV5-6 and TRBJ1-1, with D unresolved. The V end lost 0 bases, the J end lost 2 bases, and 17 bases lay between the germline ends. Germline CDR1 SGHDT, CDR2 YYEEEE. The CDR3 extends over 17 amino acids. This chain's CDR3 is CASSLEWRLWGNTEAFF. In DNA form, the CDR3 reads TGTGCCAGCAGCTTGGAGTGGCGGTTATGGGGTAACACTGAAGCTTTCTTT.

The genes are TRBV2 and TRBJ2-6; D is uncertain. This CDR3 has 13 residues. The germline V gene has CDR1 SNHLY and CDR2 FYNNEI. With 8 bases removed from V and 4 bases from J, the gap between germline ends came to 9 bases. This CDR3 reads CASSSEGANVLTF. The CDR3 DNA sequence: TGTGCCAGCTCCTCCGAAGGGGCCAACGTCCTGACTTTC.

This clonotype was counted between two and nine times. The rearrangement uses TRBV5-4 and TRBJ2-7, with 11 bases identical to TRBD2. The CDR3 extends over 14 amino acids. Germline values: CDR1 SGHNT, CDR2 YYREEE (reference sequence). V dropped 4 bases and J dropped 6; count of bases not matched to a gene: 6. The DNA of the CDR3 is TGTGCCAGCAGCCAAGGACTAGCGGGCCGCGAGCAGTACGTC. It encodes CASSQGLAGREQYV.

This chain links TRBV7-6 with TRBJ1-6; D uncertain. The CDR3 is 17 amino acids. Trimming left V 1 base short and J 7 bases short, with 17 bases between. Germline V gene lookup returns CDR1 SGHVS and CDR2 FNYEAQ. CDR3 loop: CASSLGAATVGNSPLHF. The DNA for the CDR3 is TGTGCCAGCAGCTTAGGGGCAGCGACCGTGGGGAATTCACCCCTCCACTTT.

The J gene is TRBJ1-1, the V gene TRBV20-1, with TRBD1 identical over 7 bases. The CDR3 is 14 amino acids. V shed 5 bases, J shed 7 bases, and the junction held 13 bases outside the gene matches. Germline lookup yields CDR1 DFQATT and CDR2 SNEGSKA (reference sequence). The CDR3: CSAYPRDRQYEAFF. The CDR3 nucleotides are TGCAGTGCTTACCCGAGGGACAGACAGTATGAAGCTTTCTTT.

This clonotype was detected only a few times. This chain links TRBV7-8 with TRBJ2-3; TRBD2 agrees at 7 bases. The CDR3 length is 18 residues. The J segment lost 3 bases and the V segment lost 3 bases, leaving 15 bases of the junction unmatched. Germline V gene data show CDR1 as SGHVS and CDR2 as FQNEAQ. The CDR3 sequence is CASSFPSRGSRITDTQYF. In nucleotides, the CDR3 is TGTGCCAGCAGCTTCCCCTCACGCGGGAGCCGGATTACAGATACGCAGTATTTT.

This chain uses TRBV2 with TRBJ2-7; 10 bases are shared with TRBD1. CDR1 is SNHLY and CDR2 is FYNNEI in the germline V gene. This CDR3 comprises 15 residues. V shed 6 bases, J shed 3 bases, and the junction held 8 bases outside the gene matches. For the CDR3, the DNA is TGTGCCAGCAGGGTGACAGGGGGCGGTTACTACGAGCAGTACTTC. Translation: CASRVTGGGYYEQYF.

This clonotype was detected a few times. CDR3 sequence: CASSLAGGPTYEQYV. Here the CDR3 DNA reads TGTGCCAGCAGCTTGGCGGGAGGCCCGACCTACGAGCAGTACGTC. The gene calls are TRBV7-9 and TRBJ2-7; 8 bases line up with TRBD2. V lost 3 bases, J lost 2 bases, and 6 bases stayed unmatched. The CDR3 covers 15 residues. Germline V gives CDR1 SEHNR, CDR2 FQNEAQ (reference sequence).

In the case of this clonotype: A much bigger clone sits one base away, suggesting this may be a read error. The chain is built from TRBV7-8 and TRBJ1-2; 7 nucleotides line up with TRBD1. Germline-derived CDR1 and CDR2 are SGHVS and FQNEAQ. This CDR3 has 13 amino acids. The CDR3 loop is CARSLGGTYGYTF. The DNA for the CDR3 is TGTGCCAGAAGCTTAGGGGGCACCTATGGCTACACCTTC.

This clonotype was observed at least ten times. The chain uses TRBV15 and TRBJ1-6, with 10 bases lining up with TRBD1. The CDR3 sequence is 15 residues long. Germline lookup yields CDR1 LNHNV and CDR2 YYDKDF (reference sequence). The V gene end was trimmed by 0 bases and the J gene end by 9 bases; junction bases not matched to a gene: 2. CDR3 coding DNA: TGTGCCACCAGCAGAGAGACAGGGGGCGGTTCACCCCTCCACTTT. It yields the protein CATSRETGGGSPLHF. Full variable domain (remainder filled in from reference TRBV15 and TRBJ1-6): DAMVIQNPRYQVTQFGKPVTLSCSQTLNHNVMYWYQQKSSQAPKLLFHYYDKDFNNEADTPDNFQSRRPNTSFCFLDIRSPGLGDTAMYLCATSRETGGGSPLHFGNGTRLTVT.